This T cell receptor beta chain was observed in a study of tumor and adjacent non-tumor tissue in lung cancer. The wider study: Histology: around twelve adenocarcinoma, 2 squamous cell carcinoma, 1 small cell lung cancer. Patients were aged roughly 30 to 76, approximately ten men and 5 women, stage I to III.

Trimming cost V 3 bases and J 6 bases; bases outside gene matches: 10. This CDR3 comprises 15 residues. Looked up from germline, CDR1 is MDHEN and CDR2 is SYDVKM. TCRbeta libraries were built with three rounds of nested PCR, modified from ARM-PCR. TCRdb recomputed calls from the multiplex PCR reads with MiXCR, one row per CDR3 protein. The data hold some 77,000 distinct CDR3 sequences, with about two thirds observed a single time. This clonotype is a singleton in its sample. Since a much larger clone is just one base distant, this may be a read error. This sample's RNA came from whole unsorted tissue. Between August and November 2014, newly diagnosed, chemotherapy-naive lung cancer patients underwent thoracic surgery in China.

V and J are TRBV28 and TRBJ1-1; TRBD1 matches 7 bases. The sequence came from a woman in her seventies with non-small cell lung cancer. What was sequenced was lung tumor tissue. CDR3 loop: CASSLYAGGRAEAFF. The CDR3 region has the DNA TGTGCCAGCAGTTTGTACGCAGGGGGGCGTGCTGAAGCTTTCTTT.